The 3 T cell receptor beta chains reported below all come from one sample, sequenced in a study of tumor and adjacent non-tumor tissue in lung cancer. The template was RNA from unsorted bulk tissue. More than 3 cm separated this lung sample from the edge of the tumor. The library came from three nested PCR rounds adapted from ARM-PCR protocols. TCRdb called the multiplex PCR reads again in MiXCR, with one record for every CDR3 protein. The profile shows some 80,000 distinct CDR3 sequences, roughly 80% of them singletons. Material: distant non-tumor lung tissue. Receptor source: a man between 60 and 75 years old with non-small cell lung cancer.

The V gene is TRBV5-4, the J gene TRBJ1-1; tentatively, D is TRBD1 (6 bases). The germline V gene encodes CDR1 SGHNT and CDR2 YYREEE (reference sequence). This CDR3 has 16 residues. The CDR3: CVRSPGVGALGTEAFF. The CDR3 DNA reads TGTGTCAGAAGCCCCGGTGTGGGGGCGTTGGGCACTGAAGCTTTCTTT.

V and J are TRBV11-3 and TRBJ2-1; TRBD2 agrees at 12 bases. The CDR3 is made up of 17 amino acids. V was pared by 8 bases and J by 7 bases, with 15 bases of the junction left unmatched. Germline V gene lookup returns CDR1 SGHNT and CDR2 YENEEA. The CDR3 sequence is CASGLDRLAGVDNEQFF. In DNA form, the CDR3 reads TGTGCCAGCGGGTTAGATCGACTAGCGGGAGTAGATAATGAGCAGTTCTTC. Full variable domain (rest looked up from reference TRBV11-3 and TRBJ2-1): EAGVVQSPRYKIIEKKQPVAFWCNPISGHNTLYWYLQNLGQGPELLIRYENEEAVDDSQLPKDRFSAERLKGVDSTLKIQPAELGDSAVYLCASGLDRLAGVDNEQFFGPGTRLTVL.

Concerning this clonotype: The CDR3 carries no conserved terminal phenylalanine or tryptophan, so it likely arises from a read error. The chain uses TRBV20-1 and TRBJ2-5; D uncertain. The CDR3 extends over 13 amino acids. Germline lookup yields CDR1 DFQATT and CDR2 SNEGSKA (reference sequence). CDR3 nucleotide sequence: TGCGGTGCTAGAGATAAGTCAGTGCAGACCCAGTACATC. Protein sequence: CGARDKSVQTQYI.